Described below is a single T cell receptor (beta chain) sequence and its context. Its cognate antigen has yet to be identified. No much larger clone is present one base from it, and per-base qualities are unavailable. Library preparation used the immunoSEQ multiplex PCR assay. For the multiplex PCR, a mixture combining 60 forward primers for TCR Vbeta segments and 13 reverse primers for TCR Jbeta segments was used. Amplification of the CDR3 region of rearranged TCR beta genes was performed with a multiplex PCR assay on genomic DNA. The amplified TCR beta libraries were sequenced on the Illumina HiSeq System as 87-base-pair reads. The original methods were these. Across the 670 or so repertoires, a later analysis counted 60 million to 90 million unique TCR beta chains, around 11 million of which were shared by at least two donors. A nearest-neighbor algorithm error-corrected the raw reads and collapsed the reads into unique sequences, merging closely related sequences to remove PCR and sequencing errors. To assign V, D and J gene segments, CDR3 sequences were aligned to IMGT reference sequences. Each retained sequence needed at least a six-nucleotide match to both a V gene segment and a J gene segment. A rearrangement counted as productive if the CDR3 had no stop codons and remained in frame with V and J, and every other rearrangement counted as non-productive. CDR3 was defined by IMGT convention, running from the second conserved V-encoded cysteine to the conserved J-encoded phenylalanine. Sequences without an unambiguous match to a single V gene segment were excluded from the earlier analysis of approximately 600 of the donors. In an earlier analysis of a few hundred of the donors, V segments were called functional above 56.7% productive rearrangements and were called segregating when the between-donor standard deviation exceeded 5%. A statistical classification framework was developed to diagnose cytomegalovirus status using the catalog of TCR beta chain sequences. In a later analysis, V and J genes were assigned by comparing TCR nucleotide sequences against IMGT/GENE-DB human TR gene sequences. A later analysis assigned CDR3 sequences and most-parsimonious VDJ recombination scenarios with the TCRdist pipeline. In a later analysis, every TCR beta chain was defined by the combination of its CDR3 amino acid sequence and its V-gene family, and reads without a unique V-gene family were dropped. As a way to deal with suspected cross-contamination and a sequencing artifact, a later analysis dropped roughly 620 nucleotide sequences that were highly shared and had low generation probability. A later analysis calculated a clonal expansion index for each public chain from normalized within-repertoire ranks of inferred template counts. Generation probabilities in a later analysis came from a VDJ recombination model fitted to out-of-frame rearrangements, and those results were checked against IGoR. Hypergeometric tests were used in a later analysis to score TCR-TCR, TCR-HLA and TCR-CMV co-occurrence, with a repertoire-size bias correction applied to the TCR pairs. False discovery rates were estimated in a later analysis by permuting HLA or CMV assignments 20 times. In a later analysis, co-occurring TCRs were grouped with DBSCAN, and TCRdist sequence similarity was added when clustering was performed within HLA-allele-positive subsets. Repertoires with fewer than 30,000 or more than 120,000 public chains were left out of co-occurrence clustering, as were five repertoires with anomalous nucleotide sharing. Sourced from immuneACCESS, this table was stored by TCRdb with only in-frame sequences that have V and J called. A share of the clones is absent; for the studies checked, an unresolved V gene accounts for under half, and the remainder has no known explanation. The V and J calls and clone size were taken over from that table, and D and trimming were inferred from the DNA. Within this sample are more than 50,000 clones, with approximately 71% of them counted one time only. Less than 35% of the sample lies in the top ten.

In total, more than 500 healthy bone marrow donors made up the cohort. At the time of sampling, all cohort members were nominally healthy, though unrecorded immune exposures were likely present. The donor tested CMV seropositive, placing the donor among the 290 or so seropositive members of the cohort. A peripheral blood sample was collected from each donor, and TCR beta sequencing was performed on peripheral blood mononuclear cells. The Qiagen DNeasy Blood Extraction Kit was used to extract genomic DNA from the blood cell samples. There are 16 amino acids in the CDR3, from cysteine to phenylalanine inclusive. Only the CDR3 DNA stays, 48 bases, in frame from base 1. This sample is drawn from a study of cytomegalovirus exposure and HLA in healthy donors (dated by TCRdb to 2016 to 2017). With regard to the full study: According to an earlier analysis of 550 to 750 of the donors, some 180 million T cells yielded 95 million to 140 million unique TCR beta sequences and around 280 Gb of sequence data. An early release covering roughly 600 HLA-typed donors comprised about 290 gigabases of sequencing data and around 80 million unique TCR sequences. Of the roughly 400 genotyped donors, over 70% fell in the genetic ancestry cluster associated with self-reported Caucasian donors. The aim of the study was to test whether cataloging public T cell receptors could identify signatures of past pathogen exposure. The study used immunosequencing to profile the T cell repertoires of several hundred subjects and linked those repertoires to cytomegalovirus serostatus. Besides the first cohort of more than 650 subjects, a separate validation cohort made up of roughly 130 different subjects was used. To predict cytomegalovirus infection status, the study combined high-throughput TCR immunosequencing, statistical association of individual TCRs with disease status, and machine learning. A later analysis re-examined previously published TCR beta repertoires from more than 650 donors and added high-resolution HLA genotyping to investigate patterns of TCR occurrence. The later analysis used no new phenotypic data to find candidate immune exposures, relying instead on TCR beta sequences and their occurrence across donors. To decide whether each TCR beta V gene segment behaved as functional or pseudogenic, an earlier analysis of approximately 600 of the donors relied on high-throughput TCR beta sequencing. Alongside the repertoire data, information on donor age, sex, ethnicity and CMV serostatus was compiled. In a later genetic analysis, genome-wide SNP genotypes for about three fifths of the 666 donors were used, and that subset was treated as a discovery cohort. All discovery cohort repertoires had been generated using a single sequencing platform. Both class I and class II loci were covered by HLA typing, at four-digit resolution. Typing coverage varied by locus: roughly 629-640 donors for A, B, C, DRB1 and DQB1; approximately 520 for DQA1; 606 for DPA1; roughly 450 for DPB1. Because of strong linkage in the cohort, roughly five DR-DQ haplotypes were treated as single units for association and clustering. Among some 400 genotyped donors of the cohort, an average of roughly 230,000 unique TCR beta nucleotide sequences was sequenced per donor, of which approximately 18% were non-productive.

The research as a whole found: According to a later analysis, most CMV-associated TCR beta chains appeared to be HLA-restricted, and the HLA associations seemed to be driven largely by CMV exposure. The sequencing pipeline was judged likely to have produced a cluster of highly shared sequence variants as a technical artifact. In a later analysis, the rate of TCR association differed among HLA loci, with DRB1 alleles having the most associated TCRs and HLA-C alleles having the fewest. Because HLA typing was missing for some donors at each locus, association tests included only the typed subset. A further reported finding was that TCR beta sequences accurately predicted the HLA-A and HLA-B alleles for most subjects in the first cohort. The 87-base-pair reads could not distinguish some IMGT-functional V segments, including TRBV6-2 and TRBV6-3, so those segments were excluded. In a later analysis, HLA-associated TCR beta chains were found to be more clonally expanded and to have lower generation probabilities than equally common non-associated chains. Some 15 rarely observed V segments, including chromosome 9 orphons, were excluded from the earlier analysis of about 600 of the donors because counts were too low. Correlated functional status among segregating V segments might be attributable to linkage disequilibrium, but an unknown experimental factor could not be ruled out. When HLA alleles, especially DR and DQ, strongly co-occurred, TCR associations were difficult to assign to individual alleles. A later analysis reported that several top co-occurrence clusters appeared linked to parvovirus B19, influenza, CMV and Epstein-Barr virus. Most TCR sequences were seen in very few donors, while some public TCRs were found in many individuals. At a false discovery rate of 0.05, a later analysis linked around 17,000 TCR beta sequences to specific HLA alleles. A later genetic analysis reported fewer N-insertions in productive TCRs among donors in an Asian-associated ancestry cluster than the approximately 670-donor mean. In vitro tests confirmed that a few of the cytomegalovirus-associated TCR beta chains recognize cytomegalovirus antigens. In a later genetic analysis, a missense DCLRE1C variant was associated with V-gene and J-gene trimming of TCR beta chains, and the association was replicated in an independent cohort. CMV serostatus was the only immune exposure information available for the cohort. The study listed 150 to 200 TCR beta chains as associated with cytomegalovirus. It was suggested by the authors that the approach could potentially be generalized to other disease states and immunological phenotypes. Sequencing depth was assumed to be roughly uniform across donors in the presence/absence analyses, though that assumption may not hold. The classifier was reported to diagnose cytomegalovirus status with high specificity and sensitivity in both the original cohort and the validation cohort. An earlier analysis of approximately 600 of the donors showed that most TCR beta V segments appeared in productive rearrangements either about 87% or about 30% of the time, which broadly matched IMGT annotations. This cohort had only TCR beta chains sequenced, and the lack of alpha or paired-chain data limited which features could be detected.

The TCR was taken from a middle-aged man in good health and CMV-seropositive. Rearrangement joined TRBV21-1 to TRBJ2-5; no DNA check was done on the table's D call, TRBD2. TRBV21-1 is classified as a pseudogene. Input material: PBMCs. The CDR3 here reads CASSKALAGGPETQYF. The bases read TGTGCCAGCAGCAAAGCCCTAGCGGGGGGGCCAGAGACCCAGTACTTC.